This TCR beta chain was obtained from a study of identical twins. There are many counts of this clonotype. As yet, its antigen is unknown. Each CDR3 protein gets one entry after TCRdb re-called the 5' RACE reads with MiXCR. The sample consists of around 230,000 distinct CDR3 sequences, over 5.5% of them appearing once. V lost 2 bases, J lost 5 bases, and 12 bases lay in between. CDR3 length equals 14 residues. From germline, CDR1 is SGHAT and CDR2 FQNNGV. General study points: Out-of-frame sharing of TCR alpha in monozygotic twins was underestimated by models.

Separately, the same data were catalogued under a study of T cells expressing NK-cell markers. That study adds: Each of a handful of donors carried dominant NKG2C+ clonotypes accounting for roughly 1.0-7.5% of CD8+ T cells. What remained unclear was the HCMV specificity of expanded NKG2C+ T cell clones.

The chain recombines TRBV11-2 with TRBJ1-2; D is unresolved. Input material: CD8+ T cells sorted from blood. The receptor comes from a young woman in good health. CDR3 DNA sequence: TGTGCCAGCAGCTTATCAGCTTACCCTTATGGCTACACCTTC. Translation gives CASSLSAYPYGYTF. The variable domain in full, with the rest retrieved from reference TRBV11-2 and TRBJ1-2, is EAGVAQSPRYKIIEKRQSVAFWCNPISGHATLYWYQQILGQGPKLLIQFQNNGVVDDSQLPKDRFSAERLKGVDSTLKIQPAKLEDSAVYLCASSLSAYPYGYTFGSGTRLTVV.